This T cell receptor (beta chain) was sequenced for a study of T cell responses to AZD1222 COVID-19 vaccine. Study in general: Combined were second doses at about 4 or about 12 weeks.

This clone was seen more than once but under ten times. Its specificity is not known. Clones were sequenced by immunoSEQ multiplex PCR, and TCRdb holds only the in-frame ones, with some missing. The data show approximately 110,000 clones, around 80% seen once. Study results and limitations: Repertoires were sampled only after the peak T cell response. Among vaccine-associated CD4 TCRs, coverage spanned spike, with dominance at 160-218 and 743-854.

The CDR3 loop spans 14 amino acids. The sequenced sample was peripheral blood, obtained on day 0 of AZD1222 vaccination. The receptor's source is an adult in good health. V gene TRBV21-1 combines with J gene TRBJ1-2; TRBD1, the D gene given by the table, was not confirmed from the DNA. TRBV21-1 is assigned pseudogene status. The CDR3 DNA reads as TGTGCCAGCAGCAAATCGGACAGAAACTATGGCTACACCTTC. This sequence encodes CASSKSDRNYGYTF.